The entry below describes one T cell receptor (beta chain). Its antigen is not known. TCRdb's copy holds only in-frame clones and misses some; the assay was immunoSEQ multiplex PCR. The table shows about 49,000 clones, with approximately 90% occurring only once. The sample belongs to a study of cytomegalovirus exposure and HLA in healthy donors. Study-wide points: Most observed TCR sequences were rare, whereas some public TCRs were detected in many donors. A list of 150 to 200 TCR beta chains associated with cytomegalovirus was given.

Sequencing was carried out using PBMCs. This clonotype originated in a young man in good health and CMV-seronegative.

Here the CDR3 reads CASRSEKRQNNEQFF. The CDR3 DNA sequence: TGTGCCAGTCGCTCGGAGAAAAGACAGAACAATGAGCAGTTCTTC. This chain links TRBV19 with TRBJ2-1, with a tentative D call TRBD1 (5 bases). Trimming pared 8 bases from V and 5 bases from J, leaving 19 bases between. The CDR3 has 15 amino acids. Germline CDR1 LNHDA, CDR2 SQIVND (reference sequence).